Presented here are 5 T cell receptor beta chains from one specimen sequenced in a study of T cells expressing NK-cell markers. TCRdb reanalyzed the 5' RACE reads, giving one entry per CDR3 protein sequence and no DNA. Recorded for this sample: about 540,000 distinct CDR3 sequences. The sequenced material came from blood T cells: a sorted CD56 or NKG2C T cell subset, CD4+ or CD8+ T cells, or bulk PBMC T cells (not recorded which). The receptors derive from a man in his late teens or twenties in good health.

The chain links TRBV15 to TRBJ2-1; the D gene TCRdb calls, TRBD2, cannot be checked with no DNA. Germline CDR1 and CDR2: LNHNV and YYDKDF (reference sequence). The CDR3 sequence is 16 residues long. Here the CDR3 reads CATSLGVAASYNEQFF.

The V call is TRBV6-1, the J call TRBJ2-5; TCRdb's D call, TRBD1, is unchecked because there is no DNA. The germline CDR1 and CDR2 sequences are MNHNS and SASEGT. This CDR3 comprises 16 residues. CDR3 region: CASSEGPPGAQETQYF.

The chain carries TRBV6-5 and TRBJ1-2; TCRdb names TRBD1, which stays unverified in the absence of DNA. Germline V gene sequence: CDR1 MNHEY, CDR2 SVGAGI. The CDR3 totals 16 residues. CDR3 sequence: CASSYNRDRGFYGYTF.

Here the CDR3 reads CASSYSNGDLWFF. This chain connects TRBV6-6 to TRBJ2-1; TCRdb reports TRBD2, a call that lacks DNA to check it against. CDR3 length equals 13 residues. From germline, CDR1 is MNHNY and CDR2 SVGAGI (reference sequence).

The J gene is TRBJ2-3, the V gene TRBV7-9; no DNA is available, so the TRBD1 call from TCRdb remains unchecked. Germline CDR1 SEHNR, CDR2 FQNEAQ (reference sequence). The CDR3 spans 15 residues. The CDR3 here is CASSLIPGRTDTQYF.